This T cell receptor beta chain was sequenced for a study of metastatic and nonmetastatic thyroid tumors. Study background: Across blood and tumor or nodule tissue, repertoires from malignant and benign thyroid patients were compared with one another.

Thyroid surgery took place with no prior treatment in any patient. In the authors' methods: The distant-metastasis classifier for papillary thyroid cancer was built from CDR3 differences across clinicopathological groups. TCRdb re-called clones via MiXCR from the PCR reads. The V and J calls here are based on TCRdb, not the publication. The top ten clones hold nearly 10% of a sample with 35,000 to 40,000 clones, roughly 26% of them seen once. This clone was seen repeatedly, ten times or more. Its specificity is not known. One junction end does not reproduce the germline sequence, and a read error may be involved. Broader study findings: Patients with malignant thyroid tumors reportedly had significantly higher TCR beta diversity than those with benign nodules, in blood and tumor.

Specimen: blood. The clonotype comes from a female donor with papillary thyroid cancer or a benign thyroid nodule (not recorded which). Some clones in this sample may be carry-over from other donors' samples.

As DNA, the CDR3 is TGTGCCAGCAGTTGGGGTTCCCGGACTAGCATAGATACGCAGTATTTT. As protein: CASSWGSRTSIDTQYF. This rearrangement joins TRBV28 to TRBJ2-3; 8 nucleotides match TRBD2. Germline CDR1 is MDHEN and CDR2 is SYDVKM. CDR3 length: 16 amino acids.